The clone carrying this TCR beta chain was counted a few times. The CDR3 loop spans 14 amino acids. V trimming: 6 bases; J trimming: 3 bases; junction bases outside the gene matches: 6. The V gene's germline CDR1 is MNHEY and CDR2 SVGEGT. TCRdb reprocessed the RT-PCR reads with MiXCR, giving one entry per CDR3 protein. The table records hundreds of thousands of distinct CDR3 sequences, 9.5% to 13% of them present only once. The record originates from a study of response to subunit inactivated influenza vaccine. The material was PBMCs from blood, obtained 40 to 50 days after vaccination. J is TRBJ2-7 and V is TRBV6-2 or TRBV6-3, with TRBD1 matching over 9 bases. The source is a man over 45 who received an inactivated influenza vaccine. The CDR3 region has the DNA TGTGCCAGCAGCCGAGGACAGGGGAGCTACGAGCAGTACTTC. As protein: CASSRGQGSYEQYF.